The T cell receptor beta chain under discussion was sequenced for a study of T-cell reconstitution after alpha-beta-depleted transplantation in children. Germline V gene sequence: CDR1 SQVTM, CDR2 ANQGSEA. The CDR3 is 16 residues long. V trimming: 3 bases; J trimming: 6 bases; junction bases outside the gene matches: 11. About this clonotype itself: No antigen is known for it.

Study-level findings and limits: Surviving recipient T cells and thymic progenitors accounted for the high day-60 TCRbeta diversity observed in some patients. There were reportedly several hundred expanded graft clones from which alpha-beta T cells came about two months after transplant. T-cell numbers and diversity, one year after transplant, stemmed largely from T cells that were newly produced.

Unique molecular identifiers tagged the TCRbeta library. One entry per CDR3 protein, called by TCRdb with MiXCR from the PCR reads. The table includes around 120,000 distinct CDR3 sequences, around 23% detected once. The material was PBMCs, mostly from graft donor cells, obtained 180 days after TCRalphabeta/CD19-depleted stem cell transplant. This chain links TRBV29-1 with TRBJ2-2, with TRBD1 matching 9 bases. This receptor was taken from a male patient aged 2-15 years who had a stem cell transplant for chronic granulomatous disease, so the T cells may come from the graft donor. CDR3 in DNA: TGCAGCGTTGAGAAGTTTGGGACAGGGAGCGCCGGGGAGCTGTTTTTT. It specifies CSVEKFGTGSAGELFF.